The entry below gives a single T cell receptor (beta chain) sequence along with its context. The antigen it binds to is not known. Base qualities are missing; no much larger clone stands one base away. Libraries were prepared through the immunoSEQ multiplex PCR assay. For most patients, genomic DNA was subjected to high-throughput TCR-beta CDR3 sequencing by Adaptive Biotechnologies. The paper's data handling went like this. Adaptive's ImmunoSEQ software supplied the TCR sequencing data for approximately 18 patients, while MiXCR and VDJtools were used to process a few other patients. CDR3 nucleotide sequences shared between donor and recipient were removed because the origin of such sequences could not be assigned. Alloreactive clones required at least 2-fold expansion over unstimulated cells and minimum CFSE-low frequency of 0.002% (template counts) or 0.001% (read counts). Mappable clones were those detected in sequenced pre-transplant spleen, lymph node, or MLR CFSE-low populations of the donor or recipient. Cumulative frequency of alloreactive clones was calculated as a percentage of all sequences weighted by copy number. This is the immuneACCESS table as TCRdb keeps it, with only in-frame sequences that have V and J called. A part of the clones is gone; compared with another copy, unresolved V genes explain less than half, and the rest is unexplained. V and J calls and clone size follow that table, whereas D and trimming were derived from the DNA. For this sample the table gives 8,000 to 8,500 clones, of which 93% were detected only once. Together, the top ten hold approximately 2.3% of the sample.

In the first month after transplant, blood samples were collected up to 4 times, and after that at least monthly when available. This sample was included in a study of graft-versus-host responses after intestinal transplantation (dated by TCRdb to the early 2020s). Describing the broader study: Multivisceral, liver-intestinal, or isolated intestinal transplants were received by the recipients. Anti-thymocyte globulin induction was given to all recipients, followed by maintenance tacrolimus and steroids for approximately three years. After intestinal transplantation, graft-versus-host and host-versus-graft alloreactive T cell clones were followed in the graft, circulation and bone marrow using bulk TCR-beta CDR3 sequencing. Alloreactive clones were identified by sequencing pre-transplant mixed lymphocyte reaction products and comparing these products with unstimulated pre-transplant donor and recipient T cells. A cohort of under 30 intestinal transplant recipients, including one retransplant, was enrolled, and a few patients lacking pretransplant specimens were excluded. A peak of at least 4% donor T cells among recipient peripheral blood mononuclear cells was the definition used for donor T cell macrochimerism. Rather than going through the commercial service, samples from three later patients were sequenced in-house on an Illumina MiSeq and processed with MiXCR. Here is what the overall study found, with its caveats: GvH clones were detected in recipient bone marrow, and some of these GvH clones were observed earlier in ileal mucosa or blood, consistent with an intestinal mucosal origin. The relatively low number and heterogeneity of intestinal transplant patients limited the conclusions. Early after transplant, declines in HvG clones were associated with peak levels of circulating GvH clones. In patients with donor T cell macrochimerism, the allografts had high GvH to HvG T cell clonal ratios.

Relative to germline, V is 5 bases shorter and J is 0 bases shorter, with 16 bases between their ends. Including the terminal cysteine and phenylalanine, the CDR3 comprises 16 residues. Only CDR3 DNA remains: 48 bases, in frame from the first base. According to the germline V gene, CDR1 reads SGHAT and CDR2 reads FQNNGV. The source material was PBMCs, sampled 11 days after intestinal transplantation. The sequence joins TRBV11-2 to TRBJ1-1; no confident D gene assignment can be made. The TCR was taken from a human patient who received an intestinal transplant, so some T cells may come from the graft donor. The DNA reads TGTGCCAGCAGCACCGGTATCGCGGCCATGAACACTGAAGCTTTCTTT. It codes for CASSTGIAAMNTEAFF.